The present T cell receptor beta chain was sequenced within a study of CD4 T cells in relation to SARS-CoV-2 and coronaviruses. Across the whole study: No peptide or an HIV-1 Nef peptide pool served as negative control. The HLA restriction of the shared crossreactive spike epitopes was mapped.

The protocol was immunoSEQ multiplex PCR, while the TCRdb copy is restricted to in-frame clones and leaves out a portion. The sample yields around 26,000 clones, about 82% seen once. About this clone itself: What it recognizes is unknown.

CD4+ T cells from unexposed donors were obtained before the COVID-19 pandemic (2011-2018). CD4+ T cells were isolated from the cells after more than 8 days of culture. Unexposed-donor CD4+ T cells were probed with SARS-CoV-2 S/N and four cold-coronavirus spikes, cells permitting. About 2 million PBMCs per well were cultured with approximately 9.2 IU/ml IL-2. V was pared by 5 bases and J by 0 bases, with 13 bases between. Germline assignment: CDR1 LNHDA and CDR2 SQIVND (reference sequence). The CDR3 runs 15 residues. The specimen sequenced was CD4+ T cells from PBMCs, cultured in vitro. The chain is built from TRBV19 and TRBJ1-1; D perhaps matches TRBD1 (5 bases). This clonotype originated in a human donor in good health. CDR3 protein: CASSLSGTVNTEAFF. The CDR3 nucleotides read TGTGCCAGTAGTCTCTCCGGGACGGTGAACACTGAAGCTTTCTTT.